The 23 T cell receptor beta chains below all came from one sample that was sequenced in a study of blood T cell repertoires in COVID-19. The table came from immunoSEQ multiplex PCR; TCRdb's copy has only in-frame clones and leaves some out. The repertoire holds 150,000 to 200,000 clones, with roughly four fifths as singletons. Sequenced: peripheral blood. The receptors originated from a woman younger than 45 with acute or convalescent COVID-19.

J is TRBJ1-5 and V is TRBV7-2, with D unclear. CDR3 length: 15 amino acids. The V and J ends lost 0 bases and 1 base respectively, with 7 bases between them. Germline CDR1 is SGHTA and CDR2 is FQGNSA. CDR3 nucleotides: TGTGCCAGCAGCTTAGCGCATCTAAGCAATCAGCCCCAGCATTTT. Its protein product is CASSLAHLSNQPQHF.

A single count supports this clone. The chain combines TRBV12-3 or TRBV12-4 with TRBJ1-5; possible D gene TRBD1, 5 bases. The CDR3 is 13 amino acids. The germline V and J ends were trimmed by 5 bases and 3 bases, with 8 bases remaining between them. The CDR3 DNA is TGTGCCAGCAGTCAGGGATCCAATCAGCCCCAGCATTTT. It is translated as CASSQGSNQPQHF.

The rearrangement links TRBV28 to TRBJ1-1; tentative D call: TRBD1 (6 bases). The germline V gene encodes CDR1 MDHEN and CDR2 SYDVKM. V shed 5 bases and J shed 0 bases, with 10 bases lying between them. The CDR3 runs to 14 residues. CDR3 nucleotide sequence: TGTGCCAGCAGTGCACAGGGCTTGAACACTGAAGCTTTCTTT. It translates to CASSAQGLNTEAFF.

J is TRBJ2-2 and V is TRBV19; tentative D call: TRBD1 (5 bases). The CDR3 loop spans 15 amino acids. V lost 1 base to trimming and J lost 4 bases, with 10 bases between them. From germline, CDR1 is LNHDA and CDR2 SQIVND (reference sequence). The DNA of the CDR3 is TGTGCCAGTAGTATAGTTACAGGTCGCACCGGGGAGCTGTTTTTT. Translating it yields CASSIVTGRTGELFF. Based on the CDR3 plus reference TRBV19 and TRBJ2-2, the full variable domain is DGGITQSPKYLFRKEGQNVTLSCEQNLNHDAMYWYRQDPGQGLRLIYYSQIVNDFQKGDIAEGYSVSREKKESFPLTVTSAQKNPTAFYLCASSIVTGRTGELFFGEGSRLTVL.

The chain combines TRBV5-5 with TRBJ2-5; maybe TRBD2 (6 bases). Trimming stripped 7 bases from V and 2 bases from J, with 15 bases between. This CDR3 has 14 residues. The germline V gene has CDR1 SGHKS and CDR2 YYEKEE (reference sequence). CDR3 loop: CASRRGGVQETQYF. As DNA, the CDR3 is TGTGCCAGCCGCCGGGGCGGGGTTCAAGAGACCCAGTACTTC. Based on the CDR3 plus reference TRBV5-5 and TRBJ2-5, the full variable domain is DAGVTQSPTHLIKTRGQQVTLRCSPISGHKSVSWYQQVLGQGPQFIFQYYEKEERGRGNFPDRFSARQFPNYSSELNVNALLLGDSALYLCASRRGGVQETQYFGPGTRLLVL.

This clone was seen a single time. CDR3 DNA sequence: TGTGCCAGCAGTCGAACTTCGAGATTAGTCTCTGGGGCCAACGTCCTGACTTTC. Its translation is CASSRTSRLVSGANVLTF. The chain couples TRBV27 to TRBJ2-6; D remains unclear. The CDR3 sequence is 18 residues long. Germline loops: CDR1 MNHEY, CDR2 SMNVEV (reference sequence). V lost 5 bases, J lost 0 bases, and 17 bases lay in between.

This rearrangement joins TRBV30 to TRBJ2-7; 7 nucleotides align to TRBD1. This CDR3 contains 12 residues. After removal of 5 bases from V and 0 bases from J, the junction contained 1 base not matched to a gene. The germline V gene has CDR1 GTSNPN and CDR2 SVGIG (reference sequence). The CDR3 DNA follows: TGTGCCTGGCGGGACAGCTCCTACGAGCAGTACTTC. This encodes CAWRDSSYEQYF.

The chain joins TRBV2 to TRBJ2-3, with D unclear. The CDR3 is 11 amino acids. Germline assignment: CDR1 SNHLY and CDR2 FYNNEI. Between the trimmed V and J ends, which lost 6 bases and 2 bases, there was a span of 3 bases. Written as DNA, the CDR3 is TGTGCCAGCAGCTACACAGATACGCAGTATTTT. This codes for CASSYTDTQYF.

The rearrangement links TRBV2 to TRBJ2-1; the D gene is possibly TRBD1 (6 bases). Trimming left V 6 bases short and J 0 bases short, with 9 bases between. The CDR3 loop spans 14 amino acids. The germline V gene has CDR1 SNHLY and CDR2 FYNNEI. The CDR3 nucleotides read TGTGCCAGCAGAAAGGACAGCTCCTACAATGAGCAGTTCTTC. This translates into CASRKDSSYNEQFF.

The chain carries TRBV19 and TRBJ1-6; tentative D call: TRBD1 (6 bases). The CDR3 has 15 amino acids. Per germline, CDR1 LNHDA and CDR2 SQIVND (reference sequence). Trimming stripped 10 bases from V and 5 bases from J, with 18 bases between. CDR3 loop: CATSPGQGDNSPLHF. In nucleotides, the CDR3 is TGTGCCACATCACCGGGACAAGGGGATAATTCACCCCTCCACTTT.

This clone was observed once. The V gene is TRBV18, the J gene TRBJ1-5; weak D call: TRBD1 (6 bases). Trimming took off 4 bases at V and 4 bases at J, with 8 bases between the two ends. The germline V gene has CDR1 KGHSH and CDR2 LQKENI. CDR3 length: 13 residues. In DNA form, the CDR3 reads TGTGCCAGCTCACACAGGGAGAATCAGCCCCAGCATTTT. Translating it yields CASSHRENQPQHF.

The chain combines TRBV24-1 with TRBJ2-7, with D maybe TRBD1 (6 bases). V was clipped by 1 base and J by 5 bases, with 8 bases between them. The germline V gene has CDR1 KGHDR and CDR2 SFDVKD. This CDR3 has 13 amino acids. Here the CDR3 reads CATSDFQGNEQYF. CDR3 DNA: TGTGCCACCAGTGATTTCCAGGGGAACGAGCAGTACTTC.

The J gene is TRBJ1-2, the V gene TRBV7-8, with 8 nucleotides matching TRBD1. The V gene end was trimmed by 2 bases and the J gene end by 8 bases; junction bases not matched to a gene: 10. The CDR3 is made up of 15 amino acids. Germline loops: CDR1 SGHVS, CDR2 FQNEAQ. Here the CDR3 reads CASSLHIGRGRGYTF. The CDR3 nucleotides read TGTGCCAGCAGCTTACACATCGGCAGGGGGCGAGGCTACACCTTC.

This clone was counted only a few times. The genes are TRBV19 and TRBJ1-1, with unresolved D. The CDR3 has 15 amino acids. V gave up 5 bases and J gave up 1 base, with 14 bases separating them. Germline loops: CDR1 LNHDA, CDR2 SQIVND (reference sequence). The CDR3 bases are TGTGCCAGTAGTCATTTGGAGGGTGGGAACACTGAAGCTTTCTTT. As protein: CASSHLEGGNTEAFF.

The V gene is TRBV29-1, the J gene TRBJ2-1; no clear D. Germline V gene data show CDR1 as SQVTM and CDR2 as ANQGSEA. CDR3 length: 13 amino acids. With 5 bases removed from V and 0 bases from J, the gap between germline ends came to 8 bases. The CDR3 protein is CSVRTASYNEQFF. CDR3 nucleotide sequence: TGCAGCGTTCGCACAGCCTCCTACAATGAGCAGTTCTTC.

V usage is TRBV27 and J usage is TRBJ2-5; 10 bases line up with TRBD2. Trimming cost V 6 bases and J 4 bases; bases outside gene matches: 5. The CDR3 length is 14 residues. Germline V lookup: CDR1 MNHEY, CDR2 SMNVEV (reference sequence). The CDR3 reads CASRLAGAGETQYF. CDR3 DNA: TGTGCCAGCAGGCTAGCGGGAGCAGGAGAGACCCAGTACTTC.

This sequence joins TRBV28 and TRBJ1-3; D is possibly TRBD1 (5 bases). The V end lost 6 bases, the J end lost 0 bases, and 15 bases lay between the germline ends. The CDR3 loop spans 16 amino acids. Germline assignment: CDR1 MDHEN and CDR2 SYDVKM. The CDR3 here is CASRESGAASGNTIYF. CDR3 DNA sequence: TGTGCCAGCAGGGAAAGCGGGGCAGCCTCTGGAAACACCATATATTTT.

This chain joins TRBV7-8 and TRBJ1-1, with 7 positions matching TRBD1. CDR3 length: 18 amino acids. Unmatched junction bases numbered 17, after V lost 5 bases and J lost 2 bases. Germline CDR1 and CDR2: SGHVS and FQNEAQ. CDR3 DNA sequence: TGTGCCAGCAGCCTGGGAAGACAGGGAAGGACCAAAAACACTGAAGCTTTCTTT. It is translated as CASSLGRQGRTKNTEAFF.

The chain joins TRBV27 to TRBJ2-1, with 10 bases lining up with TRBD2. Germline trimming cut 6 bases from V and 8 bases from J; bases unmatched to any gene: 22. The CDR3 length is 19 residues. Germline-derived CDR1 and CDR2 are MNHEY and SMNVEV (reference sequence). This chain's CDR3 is CASRTEWSGGAINRDEQFF. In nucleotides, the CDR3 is TGTGCCAGCAGGACGGAATGGAGCGGGGGGGCCATAAATAGGGATGAGCAGTTCTTC.

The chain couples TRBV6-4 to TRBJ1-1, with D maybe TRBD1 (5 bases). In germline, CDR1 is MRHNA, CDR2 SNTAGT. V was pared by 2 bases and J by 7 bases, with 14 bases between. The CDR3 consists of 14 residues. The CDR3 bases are TGTGCCAGCAGTGACCCAGGGCGTCCATATGAAGCTTTCTTT. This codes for CASSDPGRPYEAFF.

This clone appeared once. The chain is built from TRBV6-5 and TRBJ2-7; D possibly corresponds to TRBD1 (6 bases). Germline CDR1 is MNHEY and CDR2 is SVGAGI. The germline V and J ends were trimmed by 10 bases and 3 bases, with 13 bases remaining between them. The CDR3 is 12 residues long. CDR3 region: CATSRGSYEQYF. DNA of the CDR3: TGTGCCACTTCCAGGGGCAGCTACGAGCAGTACTTC.

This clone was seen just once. The CDR3 protein is CAWSDRREAFF. The CDR3, as DNA: TGTGCCTGGAGCGACAGAAGAGAAGCTTTCTTT. The rearrangement uses TRBV30 and TRBJ1-1, with a possible D match to TRBD1 (5 bases). Trimming shortened V by 3 bases and J by 8 bases, and 10 bases separated the two germline ends. This CDR3 is built from 11 residues. Germline V lookup: CDR1 GTSNPN, CDR2 SVGIG (reference sequence).

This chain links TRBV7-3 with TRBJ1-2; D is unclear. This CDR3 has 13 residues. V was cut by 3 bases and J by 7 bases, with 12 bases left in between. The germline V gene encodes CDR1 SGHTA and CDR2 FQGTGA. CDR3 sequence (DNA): TGTGCCAGCAGCTTGGCCCCGAGCGGTGGCTACACCTTC. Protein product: CASSLAPSGGYTF.